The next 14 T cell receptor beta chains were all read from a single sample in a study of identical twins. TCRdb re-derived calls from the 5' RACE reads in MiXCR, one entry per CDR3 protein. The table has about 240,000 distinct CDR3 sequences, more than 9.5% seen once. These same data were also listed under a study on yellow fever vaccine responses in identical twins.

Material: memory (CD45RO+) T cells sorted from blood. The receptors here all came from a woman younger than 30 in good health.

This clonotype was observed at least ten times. The CDR3 here is CASSLGVPTSPKETQYF. The DNA of the CDR3 is TGTGCCAGCAGCTTAGGGGTACCGACTAGTCCGAAAGAGACCCAGTACTTC. The V call is TRBV7-9, the J call TRBJ2-5; a possible D gene is TRBD2 (6 bases). The CDR3 totals 17 residues. Germline loops: CDR1 SEHNR, CDR2 FQNEAQ (reference sequence). V shed 1 base and J shed 3 bases, with 18 bases lying between them.

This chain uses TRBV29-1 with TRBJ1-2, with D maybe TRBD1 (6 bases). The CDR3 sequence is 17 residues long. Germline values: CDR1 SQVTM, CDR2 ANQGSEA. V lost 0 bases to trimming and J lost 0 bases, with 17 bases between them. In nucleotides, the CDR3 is TGCAGCGTTGAAGAGATAGCTAGGGGGTCACCTAACTATGGCTACACCTTC. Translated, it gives CSVEEIARGSPNYGYTF. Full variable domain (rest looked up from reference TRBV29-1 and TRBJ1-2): SAVISQKPSRDICQRGTSLTIQCQVDSQVTMMFWYRQQPGQSLTLIATANQGSEATYESGFVIDKFPISRPNLTFSTLTVSNMSPEDSSIYLCSVEEIARGSPNYGYTFGSGTRLTVV.

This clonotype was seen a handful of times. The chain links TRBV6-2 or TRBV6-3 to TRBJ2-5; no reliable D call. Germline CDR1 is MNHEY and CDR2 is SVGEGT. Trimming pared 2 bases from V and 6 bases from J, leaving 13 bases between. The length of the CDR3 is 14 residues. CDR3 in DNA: TGTGCCAGCAGTTACGACCCAGTCGGAAAGACCCAGTACTTC. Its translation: CASSYDPVGKTQYF.

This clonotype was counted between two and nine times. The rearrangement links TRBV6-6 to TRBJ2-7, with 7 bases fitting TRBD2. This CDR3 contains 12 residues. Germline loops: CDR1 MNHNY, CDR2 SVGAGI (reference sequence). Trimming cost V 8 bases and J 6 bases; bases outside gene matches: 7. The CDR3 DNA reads TGTGCCAGCGGTCGGGGGGAGCTCGAGCAGTACTTC. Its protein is CASGRGELEQYF.

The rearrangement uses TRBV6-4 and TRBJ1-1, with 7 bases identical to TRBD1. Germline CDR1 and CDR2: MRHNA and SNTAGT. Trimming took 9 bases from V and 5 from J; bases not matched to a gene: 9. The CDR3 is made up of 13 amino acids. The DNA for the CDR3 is TGTGCCAGTTCGACAGGGATGGGGACTGAAGCTTTCTTT. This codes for CASSTGMGTEAFF.

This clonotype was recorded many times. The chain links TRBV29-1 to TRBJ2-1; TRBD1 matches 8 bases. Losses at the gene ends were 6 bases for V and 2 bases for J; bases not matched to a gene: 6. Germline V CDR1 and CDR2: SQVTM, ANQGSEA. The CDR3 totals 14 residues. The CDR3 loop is CSVIQGGPYNEQFF. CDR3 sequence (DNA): TGCAGCGTGATACAGGGGGGCCCCTACAATGAGCAGTTCTTC.

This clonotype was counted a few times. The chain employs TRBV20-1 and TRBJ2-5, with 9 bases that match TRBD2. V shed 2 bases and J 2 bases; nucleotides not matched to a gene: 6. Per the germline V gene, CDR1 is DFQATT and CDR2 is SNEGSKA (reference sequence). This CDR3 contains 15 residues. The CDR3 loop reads CSARPLAGRQETQYF. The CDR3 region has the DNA TGCAGTGCTAGACCACTAGCGGGTAGACAAGAGACCCAGTACTTC.

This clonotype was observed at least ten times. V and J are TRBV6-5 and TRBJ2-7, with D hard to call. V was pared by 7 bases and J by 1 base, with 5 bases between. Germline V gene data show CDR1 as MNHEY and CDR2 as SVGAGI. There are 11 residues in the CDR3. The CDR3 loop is CASTHSYEQYF. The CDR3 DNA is TGTGCCAGCACTCATTCCTACGAGCAGTACTTC.

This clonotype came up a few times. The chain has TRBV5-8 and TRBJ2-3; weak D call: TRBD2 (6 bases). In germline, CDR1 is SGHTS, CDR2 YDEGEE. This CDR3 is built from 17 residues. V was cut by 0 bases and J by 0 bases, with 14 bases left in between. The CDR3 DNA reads TGTGCCAGCAGCTTGGAGGGCTGGCGGGGTAGCACAGATACGCAGTATTTT. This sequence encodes CASSLEGWRGSTDTQYF. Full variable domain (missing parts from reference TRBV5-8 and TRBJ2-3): EAGVTQSPTHLIKTRGQQATLRCSPISGHTSVYWYQQALGLGLQFLLWYDEGEERNRGNFPPRFSGRQFPNYSSELNVNALELEDSALYLCASSLEGWRGSTDTQYFGPGTRLTVL.

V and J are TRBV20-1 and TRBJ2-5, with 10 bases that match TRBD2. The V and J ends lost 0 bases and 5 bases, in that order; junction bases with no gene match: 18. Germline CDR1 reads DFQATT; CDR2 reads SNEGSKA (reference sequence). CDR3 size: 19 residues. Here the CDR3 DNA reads TGCAGTGCTAGAGATCTCTGGAGGAGTACTAGCGGGAACCGGGAGACCCAGTACTTC. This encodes CSARDLWRSTSGNRETQYF.

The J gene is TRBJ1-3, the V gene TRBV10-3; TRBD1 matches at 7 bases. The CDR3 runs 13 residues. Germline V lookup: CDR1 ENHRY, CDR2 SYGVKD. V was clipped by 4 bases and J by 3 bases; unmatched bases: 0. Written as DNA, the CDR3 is TGTGCCATCAGTGGGGACAGTGGAAACACCATATATTTT. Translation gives CAISGDSGNTIYF.

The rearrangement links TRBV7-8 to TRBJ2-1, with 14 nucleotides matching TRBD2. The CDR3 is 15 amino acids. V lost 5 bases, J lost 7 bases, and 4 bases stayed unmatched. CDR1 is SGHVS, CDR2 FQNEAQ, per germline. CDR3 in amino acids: CASSPRTSGRNEQFF. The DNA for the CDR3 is TGTGCCAGCAGCCCGAGGACTAGCGGGAGGAATGAGCAGTTCTTC.

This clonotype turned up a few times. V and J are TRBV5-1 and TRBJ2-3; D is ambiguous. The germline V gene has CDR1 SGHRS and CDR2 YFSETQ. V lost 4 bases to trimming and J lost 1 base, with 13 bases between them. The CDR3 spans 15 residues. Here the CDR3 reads CASSQYSSGTDTQYF. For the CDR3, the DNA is TGCGCCAGCAGCCAATATTCGTCGGGCACAGATACGCAGTATTTT.

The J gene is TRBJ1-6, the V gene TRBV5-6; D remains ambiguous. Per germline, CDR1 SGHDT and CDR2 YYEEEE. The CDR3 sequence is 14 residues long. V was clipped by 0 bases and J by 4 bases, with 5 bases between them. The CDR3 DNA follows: TGTGCCAGCAGCTTGGAACAGTATAATTCACCCCTCCACTTT. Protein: CASSLEQYNSPLHF. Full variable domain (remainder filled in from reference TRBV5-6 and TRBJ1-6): DAGVTQSPTHLIKTRGQQVTLRCSPKSGHDTVSWYQQALGQGPQFIFQYYEEEERQRGNFPDRFSGHQFPNYSSELNVNALLLGDSALYLCASSLEQYNSPLHFGNGTRLTVT.